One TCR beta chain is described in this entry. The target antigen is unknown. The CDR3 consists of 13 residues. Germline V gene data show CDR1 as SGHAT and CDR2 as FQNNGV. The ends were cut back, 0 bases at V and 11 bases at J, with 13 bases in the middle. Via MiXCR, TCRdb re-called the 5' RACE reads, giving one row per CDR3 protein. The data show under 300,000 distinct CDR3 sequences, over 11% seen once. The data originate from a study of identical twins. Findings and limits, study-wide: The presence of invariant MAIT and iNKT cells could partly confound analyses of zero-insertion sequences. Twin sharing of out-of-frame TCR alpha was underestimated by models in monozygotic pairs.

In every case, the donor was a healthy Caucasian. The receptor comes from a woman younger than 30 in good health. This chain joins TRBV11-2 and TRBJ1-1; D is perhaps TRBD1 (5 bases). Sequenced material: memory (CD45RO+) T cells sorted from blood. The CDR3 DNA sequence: TGTGCCAGCAGCTTAGAAGGGGAGGGTACGGCTTTCTTT. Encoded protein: CASSLEGEGTAFF.